A selection of T cell receptor beta chains follows, all from one sample in a study of blood T cell repertoires in COVID-19. Produced via immunoSEQ multiplex PCR; TCRdb's table is partial and in-frame only. This table holds about 340,000 clones, around 83% found once. Sequencing was performed on peripheral blood. Source of these receptors: a man aged 30 to 45 with active or convalescent COVID-19. Both conserved end residues are part of each CDR3.

v_call	j_call	cdr3_aa
TRBV9	TRBJ2-5	CASSVQPTGGGGETQYF
TRBV28	TRBJ1-2	CASIGGALNYGYTF
TRBV4-2	TRBJ1-2	CASSQDWTGSLYGYTF
TRBV29-1	TRBJ1-3	CSVEVGRGGNTIYF
TRBV9	TRBJ2-7	CASSVRPSGTSYEQYF
TRBV4-3	TRBJ2-1	CASSPQLNYEQFF
TRBV7-9	TRBJ1-1	CASSPGQGAQVTEAFF
TRBV5-1	TRBJ1-3	CASSLAGRGNTIYF
TRBV7-2	TRBJ2-7	CASTPDRGRDEQYF
TRBV5-4	TRBJ2-7	CASSPGGLASYEQYF
TRBV28	TRBJ1-1	CASSLGQAYAFF
TRBV7-2	TRBJ2-7	CASSLTTEGSYEQYF
TRBV24-1	TRBJ2-3	CATSDLRLGVTDTQYF
TRBV6-6	TRBJ1-4	CASRPGANEKLFF
TRBV5-6	TRBJ1-2	CASSFPGIYGYTF